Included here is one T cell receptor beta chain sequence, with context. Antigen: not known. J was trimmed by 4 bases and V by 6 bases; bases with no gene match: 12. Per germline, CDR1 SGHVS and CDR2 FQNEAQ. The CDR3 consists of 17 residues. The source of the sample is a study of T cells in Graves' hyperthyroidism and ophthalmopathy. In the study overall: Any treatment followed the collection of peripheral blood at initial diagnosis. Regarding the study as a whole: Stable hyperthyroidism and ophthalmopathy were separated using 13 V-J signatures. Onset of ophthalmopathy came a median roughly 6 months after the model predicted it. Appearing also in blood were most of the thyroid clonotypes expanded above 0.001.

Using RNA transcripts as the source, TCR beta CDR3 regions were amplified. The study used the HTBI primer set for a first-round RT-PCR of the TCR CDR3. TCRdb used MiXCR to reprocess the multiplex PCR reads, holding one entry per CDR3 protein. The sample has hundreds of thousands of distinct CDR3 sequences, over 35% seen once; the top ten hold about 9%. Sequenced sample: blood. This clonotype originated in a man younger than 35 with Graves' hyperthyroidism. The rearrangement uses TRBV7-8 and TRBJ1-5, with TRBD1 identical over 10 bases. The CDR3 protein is CASSLSGTGVSNQPQHF. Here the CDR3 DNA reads TGTGCCAGCAGTTTATCTGGGACAGGGGTTTCAAATCAGCCCCAGCATTTT.